One and the same sample provided the 20 T cell receptor beta chains below, sequenced in a study (dated by TCRdb to about 2015). To prepare the library, 5' RACE was applied. Instrument used: Illumina MiSeq. The public reads were reanalyzed by TCRdb: fastp trimming at Q25, MiXCR alignment, in-frame beta chains only. Identical CDR3 protein sequences are pooled into one entry, listed with their most common genes and DNA. For this sample there are about 32,000 distinct CDR3 sequences; 24% appear just once. The top ten clonotypes cover about 4.3% of the sample. The sample consisted of memory CD4+ T cells sorted from blood. Taken with the paper, the label for cell subset or site translates to: memory CD4+ T cells, CD4+CD45RO+CD25-. Receptor source: a female donor with breast cancer.

In this sample, this clonotype turned up a few times. The chain combines TRBV5-6 with TRBJ2-5; D ambiguous. Germline V gives CDR1 SGHDT, CDR2 YYEEEE. The ends were cut back, 0 bases at V and 3 bases at J, with 6 bases in the middle. The CDR3 is 13 amino acids. The CDR3 loop is CASSLGLEETQYF. DNA for the CDR3: TGTGCCAGCAGCTTGGGACTTGAAGAGACCCAGTACTTC.

This rearrangement joins TRBV7-6 to TRBJ2-5, with TRBD2 as a possible D gene (6 bases). Trimming removed 5 bases from V and 2 bases from J, with 12 bases in between. The CDR3 loop spans 14 amino acids. The germline CDR1 and CDR2 sequences are SGHVS and FNYEAQ. CDR3 DNA sequence: TGTGCCAGCAGCCCCGGGAGCGGACAAGAGACCCAGTACTTC. Translating gives CASSPGSGQETQYF.

The V gene is TRBV12-3 or TRBV12-4, the J gene TRBJ1-5, with 7 bases aligning to TRBD1. The J segment lost 6 bases and the V segment lost 5 bases, leaving 4 bases of the junction unmatched. The CDR3 loop spans 13 amino acids. CDR3 region: CASSRQGPQPQHF. DNA for the CDR3: TGTGCCAGCAGTCGACAGGGACCTCAGCCCCAGCATTTT.

Within the sample, this clonotype is medium-sized. This chain uses TRBV5-5 with TRBJ2-1; TRBD2 is a possible D gene (6 bases). V was clipped by 2 bases and J by 10 bases, with 7 bases between them. The CDR3 covers 11 residues. Per the germline V gene, CDR1 is SGHKS and CDR2 is YYEKEE (reference sequence). The CDR3 bases are TGTGCCAGCAGCTTTGGGGGGGAGCAGTTCTTC. It encodes CASSFGGEQFF.

The chain joins TRBV27 to TRBJ1-4, with D tentatively TRBD1 (5 bases). Germline V lookup: CDR1 MNHEY, CDR2 SMNVEV (reference sequence). With 3 bases removed from V and 8 bases from J, the gap between germline ends came to 10 bases. The CDR3 loop spans 13 amino acids. For the CDR3, the DNA is TGTGCCAGCAGTTTCGGGGGAGGAGAAAAACTGTTTTTT. It translates to CASSFGGGEKLFF.

V and J are TRBV2 and TRBJ2-6; D is possibly TRBD1 (5 bases). There are 19 residues in the CDR3. The germline CDR1 and CDR2 sequences are SNHLY and FYNNEI. Trimming removed 2 bases at V and 0 bases at J, with 17 bases between. Here the CDR3 DNA reads TGTGCCAGCAGTGAATTGAGAATACAGGCCATCTCTGGGGCCAACGTCCTGACTTTC. Residues: CASSELRIQAISGANVLTF.

This clonotype was seen many times. J is TRBJ2-7 and V is TRBV12-3 or TRBV12-4; D is undetermined. The V gene lost 1 base and the J gene lost 2 bases, with 9 bases spanning the gap. The CDR3 loop spans 14 amino acids. CDR3 nucleotide sequence: TGTGCCAGCAGTTTAGACGCATCAGCCTACGAGCAGTACTTC. This sequence encodes CASSLDASAYEQYF.

This clonotype was picked up a small number of times. The rearrangement links TRBV14 to TRBJ2-3, with a tentative D call TRBD1 (6 bases). CDR3 length: 17 residues. In germline, CDR1 is SGHDN, CDR2 FVKESK. The V end was cut by 4 bases, the J end by 1 base, with 18 bases between. The CDR3 spells CASSPGARDLRTDTQYF. CDR3 nucleotide sequence: TGTGCCAGCAGCCCAGGGGCCAGGGATCTACGCACAGATACGCAGTATTTT. Full variable domain (missing parts from reference TRBV14 and TRBJ2-3): EAGVTQFPSHSVIEKGQTVTLRCDPISGHDNLYWYRRVMGKEIKFLLHFVKESKQDESGMPNNRFLAERTGGTYSTLKVQPAELEDSGVYFCASSPGARDLRTDTQYFGPGTRLTVL.

This clonotype was counted between two and nine times. V and J are TRBV20-1 and TRBJ2-3; the D gene is possibly TRBD2 (6 bases). Germline V gene data show CDR1 as DFQATT and CDR2 as SNEGSKA (reference sequence). Deletions cut 3 bases from V and 2 bases from J, with 12 bases between. This CDR3 contains 14 residues. In DNA form, the CDR3 reads TGCAGTGCTAGGGACTATGCACACACAGATACGCAGTATTTT. Its protein is CSARDYAHTDTQYF.

This clonotype was counted ten times or more. The chain links TRBV6-2 or TRBV6-3 to TRBJ1-5, with a tentative D call TRBD1 (5 bases). The CDR3 loop spans 15 amino acids. The germline V and J ends were trimmed by 8 bases and 2 bases, with 16 bases remaining between them. The germline CDR1 and CDR2 sequences are MNHEY and SVGEGT. Here the CDR3 reads CASWNQGRGNQPQHF. Written as DNA, the CDR3 is TGTGCCAGCTGGAACCAGGGAAGGGGCAATCAGCCCCAGCATTTT.

The CDR3 reads CASTYEARGRDEQFF. The CDR3 region has the DNA TGCGCCAGCACCTACGAAGCAAGGGGGCGAGATGAGCAGTTCTTC. The rearrangement links TRBV4-1 to TRBJ2-1, with 7 positions matching TRBD1. The CDR3 spans 15 residues. Unmatched junction bases numbered 14, after V lost 7 bases and J lost 8 bases. The germline V gene encodes CDR1 MGHRA and CDR2 YSYEKL.

This chain links TRBV28 with TRBJ1-5; no definite D call. Germline V gene sequence: CDR1 MDHEN, CDR2 SYDVKM. CDR3 length: 14 amino acids. V lost 5 bases, J lost 2 bases, and 10 bases lay in between. CDR3 sequence reads: CASSALGGNQPQHF. CDR3 in DNA: TGTGCCAGCAGTGCCCTCGGGGGCAATCAGCCCCAGCATTTT.

This clonotype was found a few times. This chain connects TRBV10-3 to TRBJ2-7; no firm D call. Trimming removed 6 bases at V and 0 bases at J, with 9 bases between. The CDR3 has 13 amino acids. From germline, CDR1 is ENHRY and CDR2 SYGVKD. CDR3 residues: CAISPEISYEQYF. In DNA, the CDR3 is TGTGCCATCAGCCCTGAGATCTCCTACGAGCAGTACTTC.

This clonotype was seen only a few times. The final CDR3 position lacks the conserved phenylalanine or tryptophan, pointing to a likely read error. The chain combines TRBV4-2 with TRBJ2-6, with TRBD2 identical over 8 bases. CDR1 LGHNA and CDR2 YNFKEQ come from the germline V gene. V lost 4 bases, J lost 2 bases, and 10 bases stayed unmatched. The CDR3 length is 18 residues. CDR3 in DNA: TGTGCCAGCAGCCCTTTGGGACGGGAGGGCCCTGGGGCCAACGTCCTGACTCTC. This encodes CASSPLGREGPGANVLTL.

The chain has TRBV6-1 and TRBJ2-6; no reliable D call. CDR1 is MNHNS, CDR2 SASEGT, per germline. The CDR3 spans 14 residues. The ends were cut back, 3 bases at V and 1 base at J, with 4 bases in the middle. DNA of the CDR3: TGTGCCAGCAGTGAGGGGTCTGGGGCCAACGTCCTGACTTTC. Translated: CASSEGSGANVLTF.

This clonotype turned up a few times. This chain links TRBV28 with TRBJ2-7; D gene uncertain. CDR1 MDHEN and CDR2 SYDVKM come from the germline V gene. This CDR3 has 11 residues. Trimming pared 8 bases from V and 3 bases from J, leaving 8 bases between. CDR3 nucleotide sequence: TGTGCCAGCGCACAGCTCTACGAGCAGTACTTC. Its translation is CASAQLYEQYF.

The chain links TRBV7-9 to TRBJ2-2; no clear D. V dropped 5 bases and J dropped 0 bases, with 19 bases sitting between them. The CDR3 is 18 residues long. Germline V gives CDR1 SEHNR, CDR2 FQNEAQ (reference sequence). The CDR3 nucleotides are TGTGCCAGCAGCCTAGGGATAGGAAACTACGCGAACACCGGGGAGCTGTTTTTT. Translating gives CASSLGIGNYANTGELFF. Looking up the rest from reference TRBV7-9 and TRBJ2-2 gives the full variable domain: DTGVSQNPRHKITKRGQNVTFRCDPISEHNRLYWYRQTLGQGPEFLTYFQNEAQLEKSRLLSDRFSAERPKGSFSTLEIQRTEQGDSAMYLCASSLGIGNYANTGELFFGEGSRLTVL.

The V gene is TRBV6-6, the J gene TRBJ2-5; D call uncertain. CDR1 and CDR2 (germline): MNHNY, SVGAGI (reference sequence). The germline V and J ends were trimmed by 0 bases and 5 bases, with 4 bases remaining between them. CDR3 length: 12 residues. In DNA, the CDR3 is TGTGCCAGCAGTTACTCCGCGGAGACCCAGTACTTC. Translation: CASSYSAETQYF.

The chain joins TRBV4-2 to TRBJ2-3; no definite D call. This CDR3 contains 15 residues. CDR1 and CDR2 (germline): LGHNA, YNFKEQ. The germline V and J ends were trimmed by 3 bases and 8 bases, with 18 bases remaining between them. The CDR3 reads CASSQNRQGLGTQYF. CDR3 bases: TGTGCCAGCAGCCAGAACCGGCAAGGGTTAGGTACGCAGTATTTT.

This clonotype was counted a few times. The chain recombines TRBV10-3 with TRBJ2-3; 7 bases fit TRBD2. The germline V gene has CDR1 ENHRY and CDR2 SYGVKD. The CDR3 totals 16 residues. The CDR3 reads CATSARGGESTDTQYF. The CDR3, as DNA: TGTGCGACCTCCGCTCGGGGAGGGGAAAGCACAGATACGCAGTATTTT.